This T cell receptor beta chain was captured in a study of T cell responses to AZD1222 COVID-19 vaccine. Whole-study results and caveats: The donors showed a predominance of white British ancestry and of females, with possible underestimation of clonal diversity.

This table comes from immunoSEQ multiplex PCR, and its TCRdb copy is limited to in-frame clones, with some not included. The sample consists of approximately 180,000 clones, approximately 90% of them appearing once. V lost 0 bases and J 8 bases, leaving 10 bases between the germline ends. The CDR3 has 13 residues. Germline V gives CDR1 MNHEY, CDR2 SMNVEV (reference sequence). Comments on this clone: As yet, its antigen is unknown.

The gene calls are TRBV27 and TRBJ1-1; weak D call: TRBD1 (6 bases). The source material was peripheral blood, sampled on day 0 of AZD1222 vaccination. This clonotype was obtained from an adult in good health. The CDR3 bases are TGTGCCAGCAGTTTATCACCCAGGGGAGAAGCTTTCTTT. It is translated as CASSLSPRGEAFF.